Listed here are 27 T cell receptor beta chains from one sample, sequenced in a study of blood T cell repertoires in COVID-19. Using immunoSEQ multiplex PCR, the repertoire was profiled, and TCRdb retains in-frame clones only, with some absent. The data show about 200,000 clones, around four fifths seen once. Sequenced input: peripheral blood. These receptors were taken from a woman older than 75 with COVID-19, enrolled during active disease.

The genes are TRBV5-1 and TRBJ1-3; 11 bases line up with TRBD1. The trim removed 6 bases at V and 1 base at J, leaving 9 bases unmatched. CDR1 is SGHRS and CDR2 is YFSETQ in the germline V gene. The CDR3 loop spans 17 amino acids. The CDR3 here is CASKVGGQGASGNTIYF. As DNA, the CDR3 is TGCGCCAGCAAGGTGGGCGGACAGGGGGCTTCTGGAAACACCATATATTTT. The variable domain in full, completed from reference TRBV5-1 and TRBJ1-3, reads KAGVTQTPRYLIKTRGQQVTLSCSPISGHRSVSWYQQTPGQGLQFLFEYFSETQRNKGNFPGRFSGRQFSNSRSEMNVSTLELGDSALYLCASKVGGQGASGNTIYFGEGSWLTVV.

The rearrangement joins TRBV19 to TRBJ2-3; D not certain. Trimming removed 3 bases at V and 8 bases at J, with 12 bases between. Germline assignment: CDR1 LNHDA and CDR2 SQIVND (reference sequence). CDR3 length equals 13 residues. The DNA of the CDR3 is TGTGCCAGTAGTATTGCGAGTCCTGCTACGCAGTATTTT. The encoded protein is CASSIASPATQYF.

This rearrangement joins TRBV20-1 to TRBJ2-7, with 7 bases fitting TRBD2. In germline, CDR1 is DFQATT, CDR2 SNEGSKA (reference sequence). The CDR3 extends over 14 amino acids. Germline trimming cut 3 bases from V and 2 bases from J; bases unmatched to any gene: 7. The CDR3 loop reads CSASTPSGTYEQYF. In DNA, the CDR3 is TGCAGTGCTAGTACGCCTAGCGGAACCTACGAGCAGTACTTC.

V and J are TRBV4-2 and TRBJ1-1; D remains ambiguous. The CDR3 spans 17 residues. Trimming took off 0 bases at V and 0 bases at J, with 14 bases between the two ends. Germline V CDR1 and CDR2: LGHNA, YNFKEQ. CDR3 DNA: TGTGCCAGCAGCCAAGAATTTCTGCCAGTTATGAACACTGAAGCTTTCTTT. It is translated as CASSQEFLPVMNTEAFF.

The chain is built from TRBV4-1 and TRBJ1-1; no definite D call. The CDR3 consists of 14 residues. V was pared by 1 base and J by 11 bases, with 17 bases between. Germline V gene data show CDR1 as MGHRA and CDR2 as YSYEKL. The CDR3, as DNA: TGCGCCAGCAGCCAAGGCTGGAATGCGGCGCGTGCTTTCTTT. It yields the protein CASSQGWNAARAFF.

V and J are TRBV29-1 and TRBJ2-7; D gene uncertain. The CDR3 is 13 residues long. The germline V gene encodes CDR1 SQVTM and CDR2 ANQGSEA. V lost 1 base and J lost 5, with 12 bases in between. The CDR3 loop is CSVEVHPRNEQYF. CDR3 nucleotides: TGCAGCGTTGAAGTACATCCTAGGAACGAGCAGTACTTC.

V and J are TRBV30 and TRBJ2-1; 10 bases agree with TRBD2. Germline V gene lookup returns CDR1 GTSNPN and CDR2 SVGIG (reference sequence). V dropped 3 bases and J dropped 2; count of bases not matched to a gene: 7. The CDR3 is made up of 16 amino acids. CDR3 sequence reads: CAWRQRGGRTYNEQFF. The CDR3 bases are TGTGCCTGGAGACAGCGGGGGGGCCGGACCTACAATGAGCAGTTCTTC. Full variable domain (outside the CDR3, taken from reference TRBV30 and TRBJ2-1): SQTIHQWPATLVQPVGSPLSLECTVEGTSNPNLYWYRQAAGRGLQLLFYSVGIGQISSEVPQNLSASRPQDRQFILSSKKLLLSDSGFYLCAWRQRGGRTYNEQFFGPGTRLTVL.

CDR3 in DNA: TGTGCCAGCAGCCGCGGACAGGGCAACTATGGCTACACCTTC. Amino acids: CASSRGQGNYGYTF. The chain couples TRBV3-1 (or the pseudogene TRBV3-2) to TRBJ1-2, with 8 nucleotides matching TRBD1. The CDR3 length is 14 residues. J was trimmed by 2 bases and V by 4 bases; bases with no gene match: 3. CDR1 LGHDT and CDR2 YNNKEL come from the germline V gene (reference sequence).

The chain links TRBV24-1 to TRBJ2-3; 11 nucleotides agree with TRBD1. CDR1 KGHDR and CDR2 SFDVKD come from the germline V gene. Trimming cost V 3 bases and J 6 bases; bases outside gene matches: 7. The CDR3 contains 16 residues. The CDR3, as DNA: TGTGCCACCAGTGATCCCGGACAGGGGGCTAGGGATACGCAGTATTTT. Translating it yields CATSDPGQGARDTQYF.

There are a few counts of this clone. This chain uses TRBV2 with TRBJ2-7; 8 nucleotides line up with TRBD1. CDR3 length: 13 amino acids. The ends lost 6 bases at V and 7 bases at J; junction bases unmatched: 8. Germline loops: CDR1 SNHLY, CDR2 FYNNEI. CDR3 in DNA: TGTGCCAGCAGCAAGACAGGGGAAGGGGAGCAGTACTTC. Its translation is CASSKTGEGEQYF.

CDR3 DNA: TGTGCCAGTAGTACCCCGGGACAGCTAGCCAAAAACATTCAGTACTTC. It codes for CASSTPGQLAKNIQYF. The chain recombines TRBV19 with TRBJ2-4, with 7 bases lining up with TRBD1. CDR3 length: 16 amino acids. The V gene end was trimmed by 4 bases and the J gene end by 0 bases; junction bases not matched to a gene: 6. The germline CDR1 and CDR2 sequences are LNHDA and SQIVND (reference sequence). The variable domain in full, completed from reference TRBV19 and TRBJ2-4, reads DGGITQSPKYLFRKEGQNVTLSCEQNLNHDAMYWYRQDPGQGLRLIYYSQIVNDFQKGDIAEGYSVSREKKESFPLTVTSAQKNPTAFYLCASSTPGQLAKNIQYFGAGTRLSVL.

A word on this clone: One junction end does not reproduce the germline sequence, and a read error may be involved. The J gene is TRBJ2-7, the V gene TRBV30; D possibly corresponds to TRBD1 (6 bases). The germline gives CDR1 GTSNPN, CDR2 SVGIG (reference sequence). CDR3 length: 14 residues. The CDR3 DNA follows: TGTGCCTGGAGTGCACAGGGTGAGGGCCTTTGGGAAGGCTTC. Protein: CAWSAQGEGLWEGF.

The rearrangement links TRBV9 to TRBJ1-2, with 8 positions matching TRBD1. V trimming: 3 bases; J trimming: 7 bases; junction bases outside the gene matches: 11. The CDR3 contains 15 residues. CDR1 is SGDLS, CDR2 YYNGEE, per germline. DNA for the CDR3: TGTGCCAGCAGCGCCGCCGGGACAGGCATAGCTGGCTACACCTTC. This sequence encodes CASSAAGTGIAGYTF.

V gene TRBV4-1 combines with J gene TRBJ1-2; 8 positions agree with TRBD1. V gave up 1 base and J gave up 3 bases; unmatched junction bases: 4. Looked up from germline, CDR1 is MGHRA and CDR2 is YSYEKL. The length of the CDR3 is 15 residues. The CDR3 DNA follows: TGCGCCAGCAGCCAAGCCGGCAGGGGGCACTATGGCTACACCTTC. Its translation is CASSQAGRGHYGYTF.

This rearrangement joins TRBV5-1 to TRBJ1-6; D not resolved. CDR3 length: 13 amino acids. V gave up 0 bases and J gave up 9 bases, with 7 bases separating them. Per the germline V gene, CDR1 is SGHRS and CDR2 is YFSETQ. This CDR3 is CASSLVSGSPLHF. The CDR3 nucleotides read TGCGCCAGCAGCTTGGTTTCGGGTTCACCCCTCCACTTT.

The gene calls are TRBV4-2 and TRBJ2-1, with D hard to call. V shed 1 base and J shed 2 bases, with 9 bases lying between them. Germline CDR1 reads LGHNA; CDR2 reads YNFKEQ. The CDR3 has 15 residues. CDR3 bases: TGTGCCAGCAGCCAAGTGCGGCTAGCCTACAATGAGCAGTTCTTC. Amino acid sequence: CASSQVRLAYNEQFF.

The chain combines TRBV2 with TRBJ2-5; D is possibly TRBD2 (6 bases). The CDR3 sequence is 14 residues long. CDR1 SNHLY and CDR2 FYNNEI come from the germline V gene. Trimming left V 2 bases short and J 4 bases short, with 11 bases between. This chain's CDR3 is CASSESGVRETQYF. CDR3 DNA sequence: TGTGCCAGCAGTGAATCGGGGGTTCGAGAGACCCAGTACTTC.

The CDR3 DNA reads TGTGCCAGCCCGGACGGGGAGAGCACAGATACGCAGTATTTT. This gives the protein CASPDGESTDTQYF. The chain joins TRBV2 to TRBJ2-3; weak D call: TRBD2 (5 bases). Trimming took 8 bases from V and 0 from J, leaving 12 bases between them. The CDR3 has 14 residues. CDR1 is SNHLY, CDR2 FYNNEI, per germline.

The rearrangement links TRBV6-5 to TRBJ2-2; 7 bases map to TRBD2. Trimming cost V 6 bases and J 1 base; bases outside gene matches: 5. Germline V CDR1 and CDR2: MNHEY, SVGAGI. The CDR3 loop spans 15 amino acids. This CDR3 is CASRRGTKNTGELFF. Here the CDR3 DNA reads TGTGCCAGCAGGCGTGGGACTAAGAACACCGGGGAGCTGTTTTTT.

This clone was seen a handful of times. The J gene is TRBJ1-1, the V gene TRBV19; D remains unclear. Germline V gene data show CDR1 as LNHDA and CDR2 as SQIVND (reference sequence). V was pared by 3 bases and J by 6 bases, with 20 bases between. The CDR3 runs 16 residues. The CDR3 DNA follows: TGTGCCAGTAGTATCTATTTAACAGTGGGTAACCCTGAAGCTTTCTTT. Amino acids: CASSIYLTVGNPEAFF.

The CDR3 bases are TGTGCCAGCTCACCACCGAACAGGCAGAACACTGAAGCTTTCTTT. It yields the protein CASSPPNRQNTEAFF. The chain employs TRBV18 and TRBJ1-1; possible D gene TRBD1, 5 bases. The length of the CDR3 is 15 residues. Per germline, CDR1 KGHSH and CDR2 LQKENI. Trimming pared 0 bases from V and 1 base from J, leaving 9 bases between.

The chain is built from TRBV15 and TRBJ2-7; D call uncertain. Trimming left V 5 bases short and J 2 bases short, with 10 bases between. Germline V CDR1 and CDR2: LNHNV, YYDKDF (reference sequence). The CDR3 consists of 13 residues. The DNA of the CDR3 is TGTGCCACCAGCCGCCCTCCTACCTACGAGCAGTACTTC. It encodes CATSRPPTYEQYF.

The rearrangement joins TRBV6-5 to TRBJ1-3; D perhaps matches TRBD1 (6 bases). CDR1 is MNHEY and CDR2 is SVGAGI in the germline V gene. V lost 6 bases and J lost 9, with 12 bases in between. The CDR3 sequence is 12 residues long. DNA for the CDR3: TGTGCCAGCAGGGGGGGGGCTGGCACCATATATTTT. It is translated as CASRGGAGTIYF.

This chain joins TRBV30 and TRBJ1-6, with 9 bases aligning to TRBD1. This CDR3 is 14 amino acids long. J was trimmed by 7 bases and V by 7 bases; bases with no gene match: 8. From germline, CDR1 is GTSNPN and CDR2 SVGIG (reference sequence). CDR3 coding DNA: TGTGCCTCTGGCTACAGGGGGCCGAATTCACCCCTCCACTTT. It yields the protein CASGYRGPNSPLHF.

The chain links TRBV28 to TRBJ2-1, with 10 nucleotides matching TRBD2. Germline CDR1 is MDHEN and CDR2 is SYDVKM. The V segment lost 6 bases and the J segment 9 bases; nucleotides outside the gene matches: 8. This CDR3 is 14 amino acids long. CDR3 nucleotide sequence: TGTGCCAGCAGCCCCTTTAGCGGGAGGCCTGAGCAGTTCTTC. Translated: CASSPFSGRPEQFF.

This chain connects TRBV18 to TRBJ2-2, with TRBD1 as a possible D gene (5 bases). The CDR3 extends over 17 amino acids. From germline, CDR1 is KGHSH and CDR2 LQKENI. V lost 2 bases and J lost 0, with 13 bases in between. The CDR3 spells CASSPFGAHTNTGELFF. The CDR3 bases are TGTGCCAGCTCACCATTTGGGGCCCATACGAACACCGGGGAGCTGTTTTTT.

The rearrangement joins TRBV4-2 to TRBJ2-1, with D possibly TRBD2 on 6 matching bases. Germline V gives CDR1 LGHNA, CDR2 YNFKEQ. V lost 0 bases and J 2 bases, leaving 8 bases between the germline ends. The CDR3 is 15 amino acids. CDR3 region: CASSQDTGAYNEQFF. The CDR3 nucleotides are TGTGCCAGCAGCCAAGATACGGGAGCCTACAATGAGCAGTTCTTC.